A selection of T cell receptor beta chains follows, all from one sample in a study of T cells in Graves' hyperthyroidism and ophthalmopathy. TCRdb re-called the multiplex PCR reads through MiXCR, storing one row per CDR3 protein. The sample has 500,000 or so distinct CDR3 sequences, roughly 15% seen once. Sequencing input: blood. Receptors originate from a woman under 30 with Graves' ophthalmopathy. CDR3s include the opening cysteine and the closing phenylalanine or tryptophan. A D gene is named only where the DNA matches it firmly. Expanded clones are given a class, and other clones once, few, many or no size at all.

D	J	size	V	DNA	CDR3
TRBD1	TRBJ1-5	many	TRBV7-2	TGTGCCAGCAGCCAGAAGGGGACAGCTCCTAATCAGCCCCAGCATTTT	CASSQKGTAPNQPQHF
-	TRBJ1-2	many	TRBV10-3	TGTGCCATCAGTGTAGGACATCGCAGCTACACCTTC	CAISVGHRSYTF
-	TRBJ1-4	many	TRBV7-9	TGTGCCAGCAGCCTCGGGCGAGGAGGGGTTGATGAAAAACTGTTTTTT	CASSLGRGGVDEKLFF
TRBD1	TRBJ2-1	many	TRBV28	TGTGCCACCTCGGAACAGGGGTACGAGCAGTTCTTC	CATSEQGYEQFF
-	TRBJ2-6	many	TRBV6-2/TRBV6-3	TGTGCCAGCAGTTACTGGGGCTCCTCTGGGGCCAACGTCCTGACTTTC	CASSYWGSSGANVLTF
TRBD1	TRBJ2-2	-	TRBV6-1	TGTGCCAGCACATTATCGTACAGGGGAACCGGGGAGCTGTTTTTT	CASTLSYRGTGELFF
-	TRBJ1-2	many	TRBV11-2	TGTGCCAGCAGCCCGAGACAGGTACCCGGCTACACCTTC	CASSPRQVPGYTF
TRBD1	TRBJ2-3	many	TRBV2	TGTGCCAGCAGCTGGGACAGGGGGAAGACAGATACGCAGTATTTT	CASSWDRGKTDTQYF
TRBD1	TRBJ1-2	-	TRBV4-1	TGCGCCAGCAGCCATTCGACACAGGGGCCTAACTATGGCTACACCTTC	CASSHSTQGPNYGYTF
-	TRBJ1-1	many	TRBV5-1	TGCGCCAGCAGCGGCGGGGTTGGGGACACTGAAGCTTTCTTT	CASSGGVGDTEAFF
TRBD1	TRBJ1-2	-	TRBV3-1	TGTGCCAGCAGCCCCGGGGACAGGGGATATGGCTACACCTTC	CASSPGDRGYGYTF
-	TRBJ2-5	few	TRBV20-1	TGCAGTGCAGACCGGGACGAGGGTCTGGGGACCCAGTACTTC	CSADRDEGLGTQYF
-	TRBJ2-7	few	TRBV4-3	TGCGCCAGCAGCCAAGAATTGGGGTACGAGCAGTACTTC	CASSQELGYEQYF
TRBD2	TRBJ2-1	-	TRBV5-1	TGCGCCAGCAGCAGTTCTAGCGGGGCCACGTACAATGAGCAGTTCTTC	CASSSSSGATYNEQFF
-	TRBJ1-2	-	TRBV12-3/TRBV12-4	TGTGCCAGCAGTTTGGGCAGGTTCGGCTATGGCTACACCTTC	CASSLGRFGYGYTF
TRBD1	TRBJ2-1	-	TRBV19	TGTGCCAGTAGTCCCCCCGGACAGGGGCAGTTCTTC	CASSPPGQGQFF
-	TRBJ2-7	many	TRBV11-1	TGTGCCAGCAGCCTAAGCGCCGGGGGGACAGGAACCTACGAGCAGTACTTC	CASSLSAGGTGTYEQYF
TRBD1	TRBJ1-5	-	TRBV5-8	TGTGCCAGCAGCATTCCGACAGGGATGAGCAATCAGCCCCAGCATTTT	CASSIPTGMSNQPQHF
TRBD2	TRBJ2-7	few	TRBV5-5	TGTGCCAGCAGCTTGGTTGGGGCGGGAGGGAGCTCCTACGAGCAGTACTTC	CASSLVGAGGSSYEQYF
TRBD2	TRBJ2-2	many	TRBV28	TGTGCCAGCAGCTTAGCGGGAGGCACCGGGGAGCTGTTTTTT	CASSLAGGTGELFF
-	TRBJ1-5	many	TRBV9	TGTGCCAGCAGCGAGGGGGGGGAGGTAGGTCAGCCCCAGCATTTT	CASSEGGEVGQPQHF
-	TRBJ1-2	many	TRBV3-1	TGTGCCAGCAGCCATGGAACAGGAAGGTATGGCTACACCTTC	CASSHGTGRYGYTF
-	TRBJ1-2	-	TRBV27	TGTGCCGGCAGCGACGACTTAAACAGAGGGCCATATGGCTACACCTTC	CAGSDDLNRGPYGYTF
TRBD2	TRBJ2-7	many	TRBV28	TGTGCCAGCAGTCCTCCGGGGGGAAGCTCCTACGAGCAGTACTTC	CASSPPGGSSYEQYF
TRBD1	TRBJ1-1	-	TRBV11-1	TGTGCCAGCAGCTTAAACCCCATACAGGGGGAAGCTTTCTTT	CASSLNPIQGEAFF
-	TRBJ1-2	-	TRBV13	TGTGCCAGCAGCTTAGGTCGGGCCCCTGGCTACACCTTC	CASSLGRAPGYTF
TRBD1	TRBJ1-1	few	TRBV20-1	TGCAGTGCTAACGAGGGCAGGGGGACTGAAGCTTTCTTT	CSANEGRGTEAFF
-	TRBJ1-2	-	TRBV18	TGTGCCAGCTCACCATCCGAAGCCCGACTCCTTGTCTATGGCTACACCTTC	CASSPSEARLLVYGYTF
-	TRBJ1-1	-	TRBV6-2/TRBV6-3	TGTGCCGGAAGACATTGGAACACTGAAGCTTTCTTT	CAGRHWNTEAFF
-	TRBJ1-1	many	TRBV5-6	TGTGCCAGCAGCTTGGTCTCCGGGGGTCCCAGGGACACTGAAGCTTTCTTT	CASSLVSGGPRDTEAFF
-	TRBJ1-4	many	TRBV29-1	TGCAGCGCCACCCGGGACAAGAGGGAAAAACTGTTTTTT	CSATRDKREKLFF
-	TRBJ1-3	many	TRBV2	TGTGCCAGCCAGCCTCCAGCCGCTGGAAACACCATATATTTT	CASQPPAAGNTIYF
-	TRBJ1-5	many	TRBV30	TGTGCCTGGAGTGTAAGTAGGGATCAGCCCCAGCATTTT	CAWSVSRDQPQHF
-	TRBJ1-6	few	TRBV7-2	TGTGCCAGCAGCCCCCTGGCCGGTTGGAGGATGCCATCACCCCTCCACTTT	CASSPLAGWRMPSPLHF
TRBD1	TRBJ2-3	many	TRBV27	TGTGCCAGCACCCAAAGACAGGGGGGAACAGATACGCAGTATTTT	CASTQRQGGTDTQYF
TRBD1	TRBJ1-6	few	TRBV7-9	TGTGCCAGCAGCCAAACAGGGGCTAATTCACCCCTCCACTTT	CASSQTGANSPLHF
-	TRBJ2-7	many	TRBV28	TGTGCCAGCAACACGGGGTCCTACGAGCAGTACTTC	CASNTGSYEQYF
TRBD1	TRBJ2-7	many	TRBV7-9	TGTGCCAGCAGCGAGCCGGGACAGGGGATCGACGAGCAGTACTTC	CASSEPGQGIDEQYF
-	TRBJ1-6	many	TRBV27	TGTGCCAGCAGTTTGACTGAGGGTTCACCCCTCCACTTT	CASSLTEGSPLHF
TRBD1	TRBJ2-7	-	TRBV6-1	TGTGCCAGCAGTGAAAGGGGACAGGTTAGCTCCTACGAGCAGTACTTC	CASSERGQVSSYEQYF
TRBD2	TRBJ2-1	many	TRBV11-2	TGTGCCAGCAGCTTAGTCTACGGGGGGGCTGGGAATGAGCAGTTCTTC	CASSLVYGGAGNEQFF
-	TRBJ1-2	many	TRBV7-8	TGTGCCAGCAGCTTAGACCAGACTAACTATGGCTACACCTTC	CASSLDQTNYGYTF
-	TRBJ1-1	many	TRBV27	TGTGCCAGCAGTTTCTCCAGGAACACTGAAGCTTTCTTT	CASSFSRNTEAFF
-	TRBJ1-3	-	TRBV10-2	TGCGCCAGCAGTGTTGATGGGCAGGCCCAAGGAAACACCATATATTTT	CASSVDGQAQGNTIYF
TRBD1	TRBJ1-2	-	TRBV7-9	TGTGCCAGCAGCTTCCCGCTCCTTTTGCAGGGGGTTGATGGCTACACCTTC	CASSFPLLLQGVDGYTF
-	TRBJ2-5	-	TRBV5-6	TGTGCCAGCAGCCAGACAGTACAAGAGACCCAGTACTTC	CASSQTVQETQYF
TRBD2	TRBJ2-7	-	TRBV28	TGTGCCAGCAGCCTCAAACTAGCGGGGAAGCCTGGCTCCTACGAGCAGTACTTC	CASSLKLAGKPGSYEQYF
-	TRBJ1-2	few	TRBV20-1	TGCAGTGCTAGCGGGAGTTATTTTGATGGCTACACCTTC	CSASGSYFDGYTF
-	TRBJ2-3	-	TRBV9	TGTGCCAGCAGCGTTAGAGTCACAGATACGCAGTATTTT	CASSVRVTDTQYF
TRBD1	TRBJ1-1	-	TRBV9	TGTGCCAGCAGTGGGACAGGGCGTGGGCAGAGAACTTTCTTT	CASSGTGRGQRTFF
-	TRBJ2-6	few	TRBV7-8	TGTGCCAGCAGTGATGGGGCCAACGTCCTGACTTTC	CASSDGANVLTF
-	TRBJ1-4	many	TRBV30	TGTGCCTGGAGTGTACTAGATGAAAAACTGTTTTTT	CAWSVLDEKLFF
TRBD1	TRBJ2-7	many	TRBV13	TGTGCCAGCAGCAACAGGGGCCTTCCCTACGAGCAGTACTTC	CASSNRGLPYEQYF
-	TRBJ1-5	-	TRBV10-3	TGTGCCATCAGTGACGGAGGGGCGTCGTATAGCAATCAGCCCCAGCATTTT	CAISDGGASYSNQPQHF
-	TRBJ2-6	many	TRBV6-1	TGTGCCAGCAGTGAATATTCAGACACCCTCTCTGGGGCCAACGTCCTGACTTTC	CASSEYSDTLSGANVLTF
-	TRBJ2-4	-	TRBV20-1	TGCAGTGCTAGAGATAACGGCATATTTAACATTCAGTACTTC	CSARDNGIFNIQYF
-	TRBJ2-7	-	TRBV6-2/TRBV6-3	TGTGCCGGCACCCCATCCCGGGGACCCCTCTCCTACGAGCAGTACTTC	CAGTPSRGPLSYEQYF
-	TRBJ2-3	many	TRBV9	TGTGCCAGCAGCGTAGGACAGAGTACAGATACGCAGTATTTT	CASSVGQSTDTQYF